The clone carrying this TCR beta chain was counted a few times. Its specificity is unknown. PCR employed 60 Vbeta and 13 Jbeta primers. Profiling relied on immunoSEQ multiplex PCR, and the TCRdb table lists in-frame clones only, not all of them. The table lists about 150,000 clones, roughly 80% of them singletons. The data belong to a study of cytomegalovirus exposure and HLA in healthy donors. Study overall: In a previous analysis, approximately 110 million unique TCR beta sequences were found from 150 million to 200 million T cells. Findings and caveats of the study: Three of the chains that were CMV-associated were confirmed in vitro to be specific for CMV antigens. Most TCR sequences were seen very rarely across donors, but some public TCRs occurred in many. Among TCR beta chains, those listed as cytomegalovirus-associated numbered more than 150.

The germline CDR1 and CDR2 sequences are SNHLY and FYNNEI. V gave up 6 bases and J gave up 0 bases, with 16 bases separating them. The CDR3 is 16 amino acids. This rearrangement joins TRBV2 to TRBJ2-3; a weak D match, TRBD1 (5 bases). The specimen sequenced was PBMCs. This sequence was found in a man under 40 in good health and CMV-seropositive. CDR3 sequence (DNA): TGTGCCAGCAGCGCCTTTGGGGCGGAAAGCACAGATACGCAGTATTTT. Amino acid sequence: CASSAFGAESTDTQYF. The variable domain in full, with the rest retrieved from reference TRBV2 and TRBJ2-3, is EPEVTQTPSHQVTQMGQEVILRCVPISNHLYFYWYRQILGQKVEFLVSFYNNEISEKSEIFDDQFSVERPDGSNFTLKIRSTKLEDSAMYFCASSAFGAESTDTQYFGPGTRLTVL.